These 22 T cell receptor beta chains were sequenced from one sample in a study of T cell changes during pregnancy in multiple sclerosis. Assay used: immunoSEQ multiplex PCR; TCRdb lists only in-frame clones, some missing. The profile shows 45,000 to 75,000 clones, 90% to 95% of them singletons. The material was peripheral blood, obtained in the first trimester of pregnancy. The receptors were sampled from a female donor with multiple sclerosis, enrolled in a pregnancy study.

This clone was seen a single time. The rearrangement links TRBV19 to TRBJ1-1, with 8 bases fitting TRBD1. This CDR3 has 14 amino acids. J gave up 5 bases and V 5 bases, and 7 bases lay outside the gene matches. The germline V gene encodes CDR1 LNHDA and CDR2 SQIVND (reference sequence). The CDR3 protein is CASSVTGVGTEAFF. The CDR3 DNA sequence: TGTGCCAGTAGTGTGACAGGGGTAGGGACTGAAGCTTTCTTT.

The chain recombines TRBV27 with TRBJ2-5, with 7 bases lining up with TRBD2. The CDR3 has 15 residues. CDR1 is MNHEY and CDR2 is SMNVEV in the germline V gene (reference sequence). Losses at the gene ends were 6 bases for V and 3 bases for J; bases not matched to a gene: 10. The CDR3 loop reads CASRAERGVEETQYF. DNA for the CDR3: TGTGCCAGCAGAGCCGAGCGGGGCGTAGAAGAGACCCAGTACTTC.

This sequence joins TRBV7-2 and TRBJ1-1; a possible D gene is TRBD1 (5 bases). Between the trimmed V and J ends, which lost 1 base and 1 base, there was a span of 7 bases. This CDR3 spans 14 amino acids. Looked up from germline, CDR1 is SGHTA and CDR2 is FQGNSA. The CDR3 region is CASSLGGENTEAFF. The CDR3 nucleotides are TGTGCCAGCAGCTTAGGGGGCGAGAACACTGAAGCTTTCTTT.

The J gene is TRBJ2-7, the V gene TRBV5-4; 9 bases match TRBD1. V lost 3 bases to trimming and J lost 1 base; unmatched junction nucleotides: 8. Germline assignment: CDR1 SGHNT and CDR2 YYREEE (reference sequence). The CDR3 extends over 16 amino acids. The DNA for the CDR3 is TGTGCCAGCAGCTCACCCACCGGGACAGGGTCCTACGAGCAGTACTTC. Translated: CASSSPTGTGSYEQYF.

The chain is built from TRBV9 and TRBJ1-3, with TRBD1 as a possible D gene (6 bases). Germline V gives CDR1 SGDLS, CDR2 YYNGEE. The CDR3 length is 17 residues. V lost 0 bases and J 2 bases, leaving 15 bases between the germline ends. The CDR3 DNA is TGTGCCAGCAGCGTAGAGGGGGACCCCGACGCTGGAAACACCATATATTTT. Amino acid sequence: CASSVEGDPDAGNTIYF.

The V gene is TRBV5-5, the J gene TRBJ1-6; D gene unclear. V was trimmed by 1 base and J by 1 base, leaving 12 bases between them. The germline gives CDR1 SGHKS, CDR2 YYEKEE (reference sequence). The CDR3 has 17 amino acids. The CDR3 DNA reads TGTGCCAGCAGCTTGTATCAGTCCCAATCCTATAATTCACCCCTCCACTTT. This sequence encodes CASSLYQSQSYNSPLHF.

The CDR3 reads CASSVALGQGVSNEQFF. The CDR3 DNA is TGTGCCAGCAGCGTAGCTTTAGGACAGGGGGTGTCGAATGAGCAGTTCTTC. V and J are TRBV9 and TRBJ2-1; 10 nucleotides agree with TRBD1. Per the germline V gene, CDR1 is SGDLS and CDR2 is YYNGEE. The V gene end was trimmed by 0 bases and the J gene end by 7 bases; junction bases not matched to a gene: 10. This CDR3 region has 17 residues.

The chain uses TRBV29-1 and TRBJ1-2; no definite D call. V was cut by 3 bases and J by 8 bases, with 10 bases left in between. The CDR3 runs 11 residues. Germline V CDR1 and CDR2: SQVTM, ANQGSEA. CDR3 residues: CSVEIEGGYTF. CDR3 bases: TGCAGCGTTGAGATCGAGGGAGGCTACACCTTC. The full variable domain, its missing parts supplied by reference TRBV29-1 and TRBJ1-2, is SAVISQKPSRDICQRGTSLTIQCQVDSQVTMMFWYRQQPGQSLTLIATANQGSEATYESGFVIDKFPISRPNLTFSTLTVSNMSPEDSSIYLCSVEIEGGYTFGSGTRLTVV.

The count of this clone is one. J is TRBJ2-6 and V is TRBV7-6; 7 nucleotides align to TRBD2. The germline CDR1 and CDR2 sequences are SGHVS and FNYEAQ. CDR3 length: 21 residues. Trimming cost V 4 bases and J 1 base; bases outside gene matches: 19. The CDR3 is CASSSPLIGGERTSGANVLTF. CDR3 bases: TGTGCCAGCAGCTCCCCGCTTATTGGGGGGGAACGGACATCTGGGGCCAACGTCCTGACTTTC. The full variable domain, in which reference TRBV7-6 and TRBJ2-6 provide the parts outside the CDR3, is GAGVSQSPRYKVTKRGQDVALRCDPISGHVSLYWYRQALGQGPEFLTYFNYEAQQDKSGLPNDRFSAERPEGSISTLTIQRTEQRDSAMYRCASSSPLIGGERTSGANVLTFGAGSRLTVL.

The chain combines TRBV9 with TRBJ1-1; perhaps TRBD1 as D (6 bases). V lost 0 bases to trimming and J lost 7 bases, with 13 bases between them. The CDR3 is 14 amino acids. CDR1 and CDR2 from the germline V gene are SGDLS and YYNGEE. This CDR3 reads CASSVAAQGFEAFF. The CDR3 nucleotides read TGTGCCAGCAGCGTAGCGGCACAGGGTTTTGAAGCTTTCTTT.

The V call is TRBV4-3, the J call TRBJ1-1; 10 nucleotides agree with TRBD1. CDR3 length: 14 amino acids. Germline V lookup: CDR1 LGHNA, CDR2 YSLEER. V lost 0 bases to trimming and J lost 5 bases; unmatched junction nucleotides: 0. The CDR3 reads CASSQEGQGTEAFF. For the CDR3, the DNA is TGCGCCAGCAGCCAAGAGGGACAGGGGACTGAAGCTTTCTTT.

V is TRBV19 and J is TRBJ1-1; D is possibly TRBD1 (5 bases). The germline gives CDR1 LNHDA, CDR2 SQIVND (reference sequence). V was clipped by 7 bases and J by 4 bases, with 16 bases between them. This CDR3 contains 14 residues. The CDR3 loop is CASKVGQGGTEAFF. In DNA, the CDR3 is TGTGCCAGTAAGGTGGGCCAGGGAGGCACTGAAGCTTTCTTT. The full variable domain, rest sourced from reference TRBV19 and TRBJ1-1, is DGGITQSPKYLFRKEGQNVTLSCEQNLNHDAMYWYRQDPGQGLRLIYYSQIVNDFQKGDIAEGYSVSREKKESFPLTVTSAQKNPTAFYLCASKVGQGGTEAFFGQGTRLTVV.

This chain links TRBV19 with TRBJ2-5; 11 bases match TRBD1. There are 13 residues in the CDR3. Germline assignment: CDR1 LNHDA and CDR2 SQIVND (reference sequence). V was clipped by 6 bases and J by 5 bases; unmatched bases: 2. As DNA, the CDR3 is TGTGCCAGTAGGGACAGGGGGCAGGAGACCCAGTACTTC. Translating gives CASRDRGQETQYF.

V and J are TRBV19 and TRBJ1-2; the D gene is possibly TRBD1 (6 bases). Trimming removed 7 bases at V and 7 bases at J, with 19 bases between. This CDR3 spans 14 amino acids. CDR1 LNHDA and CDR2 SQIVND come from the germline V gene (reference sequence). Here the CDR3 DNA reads TGTGCCAGTACTTCTCGGGGGGGCTTCGGTGGCTACACCTTC. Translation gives CASTSRGGFGGYTF. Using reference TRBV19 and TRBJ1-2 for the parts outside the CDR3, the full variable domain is DGGITQSPKYLFRKEGQNVTLSCEQNLNHDAMYWYRQDPGQGLRLIYYSQIVNDFQKGDIAEGYSVSREKKESFPLTVTSAQKNPTAFYLCASTSRGGFGGYTFGSGTRLTVV.

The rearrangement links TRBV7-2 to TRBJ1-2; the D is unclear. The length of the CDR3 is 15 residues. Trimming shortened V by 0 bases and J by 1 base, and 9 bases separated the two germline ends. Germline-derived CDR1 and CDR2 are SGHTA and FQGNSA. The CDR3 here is CASSLAAAINYGYTF. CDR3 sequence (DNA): TGTGCCAGCAGCTTAGCCGCTGCGATTAACTATGGCTACACCTTC.

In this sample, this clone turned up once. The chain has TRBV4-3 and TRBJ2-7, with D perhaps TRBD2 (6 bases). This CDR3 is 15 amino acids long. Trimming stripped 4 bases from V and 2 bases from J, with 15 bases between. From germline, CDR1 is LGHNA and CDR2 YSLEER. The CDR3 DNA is TGCGCCAGCAGCCTGCTATACCGGGAGACCTACGAGCAGTACTTC. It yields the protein CASSLLYRETYEQYF.

The CDR3 loop reads CATSIRQRGKDTQYF. The CDR3 DNA follows: TGTGCCACCAGCATCCGGCAGCGGGGGAAAGATACGCAGTATTTT. V is TRBV15 and J is TRBJ2-3; 8 nucleotides align to TRBD2. Trimming removed 4 bases from V and 5 bases from J; junction bases left unmatched: 8. This CDR3 is 15 amino acids long. The germline V gene has CDR1 LNHNV and CDR2 YYDKDF (reference sequence).

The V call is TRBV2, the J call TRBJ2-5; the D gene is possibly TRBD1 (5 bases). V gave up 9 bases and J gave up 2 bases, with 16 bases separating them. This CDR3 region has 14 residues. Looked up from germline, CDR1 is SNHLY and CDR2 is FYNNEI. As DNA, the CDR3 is TGTGCCAGTAGGGGTGTTAGCCGGCAAGAGACCCAGTACTTC. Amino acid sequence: CASRGVSRQETQYF.

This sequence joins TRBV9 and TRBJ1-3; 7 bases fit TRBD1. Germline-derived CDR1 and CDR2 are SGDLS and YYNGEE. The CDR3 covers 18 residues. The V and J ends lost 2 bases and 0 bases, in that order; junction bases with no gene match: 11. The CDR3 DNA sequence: TGTGCCAGCAGCGTCGCACGGGACAGTCCCTCCTCTGGAAACACCATATATTTT. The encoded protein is CASSVARDSPSSGNTIYF.

Here the CDR3 DNA reads TGTGCCAGCAGCTTAGTCCCCGGAACCGGGGGAAACACCATATATTTT. Protein sequence: CASSLVPGTGGNTIYF. The chain carries TRBV7-2 and TRBJ1-3; D unclear. The V end lost 1 base, the J end lost 4 bases, and 14 bases lay between the germline ends. Germline V lookup: CDR1 SGHTA, CDR2 FQGNSA. This CDR3 is 16 amino acids long. Full variable domain (outside the CDR3, taken from reference TRBV7-2 and TRBJ1-3): GAGVSQSPSNKVTEKGKDVELRCDPISGHTALYWYRQSLGQGLEFLIYFQGNSAPDKSGLPSDRFSAERTGGSVSTLTIQRTQQEDSAVYLCASSLVPGTGGNTIYFGEGSWLTVV.

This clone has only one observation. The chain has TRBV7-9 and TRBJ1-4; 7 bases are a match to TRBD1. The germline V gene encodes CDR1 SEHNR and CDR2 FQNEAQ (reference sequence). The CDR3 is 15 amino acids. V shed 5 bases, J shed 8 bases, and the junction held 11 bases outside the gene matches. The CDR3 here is CASSPRQGGSEKLFF. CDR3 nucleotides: TGTGCCAGCAGCCCCCGACAGGGAGGTTCCGAAAAACTGTTTTTT.

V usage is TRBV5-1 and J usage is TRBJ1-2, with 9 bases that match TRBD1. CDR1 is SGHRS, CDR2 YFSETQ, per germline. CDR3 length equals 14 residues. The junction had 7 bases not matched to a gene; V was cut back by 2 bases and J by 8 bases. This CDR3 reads CASSFSQGAGGYTF. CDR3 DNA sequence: TGCGCCAGCAGCTTTTCACAGGGGGCAGGAGGCTACACCTTC.